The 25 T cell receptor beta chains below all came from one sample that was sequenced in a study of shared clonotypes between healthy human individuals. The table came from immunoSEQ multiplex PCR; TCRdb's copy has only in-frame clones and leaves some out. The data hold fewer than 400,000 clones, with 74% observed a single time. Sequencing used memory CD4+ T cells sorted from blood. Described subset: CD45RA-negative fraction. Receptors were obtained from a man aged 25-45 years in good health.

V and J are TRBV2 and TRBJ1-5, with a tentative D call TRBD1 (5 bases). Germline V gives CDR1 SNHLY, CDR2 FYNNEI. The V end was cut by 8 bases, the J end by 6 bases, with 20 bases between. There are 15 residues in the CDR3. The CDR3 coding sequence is TGTGCCAGCTCGGGGGGGGATAGGGTGCGTCAGCCCCAGCATTTT. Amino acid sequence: CASSGGDRVRQPQHF.

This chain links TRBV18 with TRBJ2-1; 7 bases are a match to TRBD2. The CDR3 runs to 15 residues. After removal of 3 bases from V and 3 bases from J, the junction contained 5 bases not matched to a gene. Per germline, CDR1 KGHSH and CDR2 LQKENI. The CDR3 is CASSPGGISYNEQFF. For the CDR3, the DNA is TGTGCCAGCTCACCGGGGGGGATAAGCTACAATGAGCAGTTCTTC.

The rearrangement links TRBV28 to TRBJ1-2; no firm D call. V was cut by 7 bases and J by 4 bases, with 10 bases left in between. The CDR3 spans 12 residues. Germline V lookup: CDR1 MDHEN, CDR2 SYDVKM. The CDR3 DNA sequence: TGTGCCAGCAAACGCCCGGCCTATGGCTACACCTTC. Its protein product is CASKRPAYGYTF.

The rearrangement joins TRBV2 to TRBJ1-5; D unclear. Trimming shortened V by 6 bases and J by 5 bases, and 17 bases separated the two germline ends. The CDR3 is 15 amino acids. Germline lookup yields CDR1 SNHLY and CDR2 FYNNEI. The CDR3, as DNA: TGTGCCAGCAGGGGCCTAGGACTAGCCGATCAGCCCCAGCATTTT. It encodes CASRGLGLADQPQHF.

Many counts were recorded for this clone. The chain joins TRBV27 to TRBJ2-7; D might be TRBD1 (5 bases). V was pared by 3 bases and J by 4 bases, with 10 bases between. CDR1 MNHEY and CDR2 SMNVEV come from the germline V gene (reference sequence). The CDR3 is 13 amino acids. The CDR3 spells CASSLGYRYEQYF. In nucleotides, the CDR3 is TGTGCCAGCAGTTTGGGGTACAGGTACGAGCAGTACTTC.

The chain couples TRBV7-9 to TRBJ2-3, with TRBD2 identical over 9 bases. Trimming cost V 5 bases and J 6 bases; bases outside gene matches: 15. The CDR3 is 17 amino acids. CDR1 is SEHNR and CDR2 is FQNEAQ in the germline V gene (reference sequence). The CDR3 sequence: CASSPDRVAGARDTQYF. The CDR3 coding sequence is TGTGCCAGCAGCCCCGATCGGGTAGCGGGAGCTAGGGATACGCAGTATTTT.

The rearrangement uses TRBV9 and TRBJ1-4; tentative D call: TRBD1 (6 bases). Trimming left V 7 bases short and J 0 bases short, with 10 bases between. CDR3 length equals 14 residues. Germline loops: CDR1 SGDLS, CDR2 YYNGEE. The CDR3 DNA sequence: TGTGCCAGCGGCGACAGGACAACTAATGAAAAACTGTTTTTT. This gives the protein CASGDRTTNEKLFF.

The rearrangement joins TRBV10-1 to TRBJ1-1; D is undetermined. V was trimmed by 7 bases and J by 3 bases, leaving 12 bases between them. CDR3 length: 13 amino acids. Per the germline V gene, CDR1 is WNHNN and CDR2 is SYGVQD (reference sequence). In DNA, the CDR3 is TGCGCCAGCATGGAAAACCTCGACACTGAAGCTTTCTTT. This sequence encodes CASMENLDTEAFF.

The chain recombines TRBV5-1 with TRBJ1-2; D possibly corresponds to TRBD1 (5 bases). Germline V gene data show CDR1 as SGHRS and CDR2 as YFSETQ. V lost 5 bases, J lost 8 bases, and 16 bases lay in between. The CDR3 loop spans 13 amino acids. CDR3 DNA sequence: TGCGCCAGCAGTAATCTCGACAGAGGAGGCTACACCTTC. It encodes CASSNLDRGGYTF.

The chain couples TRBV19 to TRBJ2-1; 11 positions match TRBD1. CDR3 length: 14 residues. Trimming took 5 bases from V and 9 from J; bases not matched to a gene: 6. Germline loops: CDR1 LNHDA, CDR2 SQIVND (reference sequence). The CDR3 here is CASSPGDRGSEQFF. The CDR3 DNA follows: TGTGCCAGTAGTCCAGGGGACAGGGGGTCTGAGCAGTTCTTC. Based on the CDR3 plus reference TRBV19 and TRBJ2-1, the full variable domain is DGGITQSPKYLFRKEGQNVTLSCEQNLNHDAMYWYRQDPGQGLRLIYYSQIVNDFQKGDIAEGYSVSREKKESFPLTVTSAQKNPTAFYLCASSPGDRGSEQFFGPGTRLTVL.

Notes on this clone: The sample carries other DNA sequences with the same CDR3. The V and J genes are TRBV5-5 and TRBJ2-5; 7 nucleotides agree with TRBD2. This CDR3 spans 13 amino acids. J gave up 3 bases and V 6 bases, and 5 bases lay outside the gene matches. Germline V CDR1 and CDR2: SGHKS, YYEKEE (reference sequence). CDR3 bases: TGTGCCAGCAAGGGGCTAGCGGAAGAGACCCAGTACTTC. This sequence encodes CASKGLAEETQYF.

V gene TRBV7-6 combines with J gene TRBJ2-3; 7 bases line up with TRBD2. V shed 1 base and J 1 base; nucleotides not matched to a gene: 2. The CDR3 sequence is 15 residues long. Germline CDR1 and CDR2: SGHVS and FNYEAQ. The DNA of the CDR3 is TGTGCCAGCAGCTTAGTGGGGGGGGGCACAGATACGCAGTATTTT. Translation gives CASSLVGGGTDTQYF.

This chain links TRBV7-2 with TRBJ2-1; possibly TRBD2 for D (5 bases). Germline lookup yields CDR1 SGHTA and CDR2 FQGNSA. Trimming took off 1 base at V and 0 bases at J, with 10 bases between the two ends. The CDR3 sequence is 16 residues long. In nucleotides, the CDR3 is TGTGCCAGCAGCTTAGATCTGGGGAGCTCCTACAATGAGCAGTTCTTC. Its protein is CASSLDLGSSYNEQFF.

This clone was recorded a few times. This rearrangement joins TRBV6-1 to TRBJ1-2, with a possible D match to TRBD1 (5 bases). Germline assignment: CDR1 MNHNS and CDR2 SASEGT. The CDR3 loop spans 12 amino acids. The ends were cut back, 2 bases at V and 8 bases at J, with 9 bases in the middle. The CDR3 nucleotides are TGTGCCAGCAGTGAATCGGGGCTCGGCTACACCTTC. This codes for CASSESGLGYTF.

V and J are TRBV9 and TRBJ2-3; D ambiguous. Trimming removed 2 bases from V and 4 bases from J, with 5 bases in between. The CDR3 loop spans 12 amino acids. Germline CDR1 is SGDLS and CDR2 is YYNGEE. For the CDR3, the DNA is TGTGCCAGCAGCGTTAATTCAGATACGCAGTATTTT. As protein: CASSVNSDTQYF.

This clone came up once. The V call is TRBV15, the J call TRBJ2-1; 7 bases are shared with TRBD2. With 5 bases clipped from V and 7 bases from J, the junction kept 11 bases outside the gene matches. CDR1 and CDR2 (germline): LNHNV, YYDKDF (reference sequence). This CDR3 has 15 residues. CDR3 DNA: TGTGCCACCAGCCCCCGGACTAGTTCCTGGAATGAGCAGTTCTTC. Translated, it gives CATSPRTSSWNEQFF. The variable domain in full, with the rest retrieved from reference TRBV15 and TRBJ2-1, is DAMVIQNPRYQVTQFGKPVTLSCSQTLNHNVMYWYQQKSSQAPKLLFHYYDKDFNNEADTPDNFQSRRPNTSFCFLDIRSPGLGDTAMYLCATSPRTSSWNEQFFGPGTRLTVL.

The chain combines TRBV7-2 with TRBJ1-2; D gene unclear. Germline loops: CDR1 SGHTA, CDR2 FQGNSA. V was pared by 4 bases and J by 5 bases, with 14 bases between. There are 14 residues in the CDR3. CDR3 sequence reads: CASSSPRRPYGYTF. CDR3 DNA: TGTGCCAGCAGCTCCCCAAGGAGGCCTTATGGCTACACCTTC.

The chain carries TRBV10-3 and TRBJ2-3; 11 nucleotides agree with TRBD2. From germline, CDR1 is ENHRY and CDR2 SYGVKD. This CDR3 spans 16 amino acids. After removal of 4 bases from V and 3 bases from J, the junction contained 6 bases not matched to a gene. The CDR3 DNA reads TGTGCCATCAGTGGTGCGGGGACTAGCGGTACAGATACGCAGTATTTT. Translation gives CAISGAGTSGTDTQYF.

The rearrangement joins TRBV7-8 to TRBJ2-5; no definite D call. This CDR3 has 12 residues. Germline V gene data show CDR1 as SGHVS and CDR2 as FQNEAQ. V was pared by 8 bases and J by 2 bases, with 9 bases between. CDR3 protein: CASRPIQETQYF. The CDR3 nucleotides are TGTGCCAGCCGGCCGATTCAAGAGACCCAGTACTTC.

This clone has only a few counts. CDR3 coding DNA: TGCGCCAGCAGTGAGGGGCGGCGGGGTTCCACAGATACGCAGTATTTT. Residues: CASSEGRRGSTDTQYF. V usage is TRBV10-1 and J usage is TRBJ2-3; D may be TRBD2 (6 bases). The CDR3 sequence is 16 residues long. V lost 2 bases and J 2 bases, leaving 14 bases between the germline ends. CDR1 and CDR2 from the germline V gene are WNHNN and SYGVQD (reference sequence).

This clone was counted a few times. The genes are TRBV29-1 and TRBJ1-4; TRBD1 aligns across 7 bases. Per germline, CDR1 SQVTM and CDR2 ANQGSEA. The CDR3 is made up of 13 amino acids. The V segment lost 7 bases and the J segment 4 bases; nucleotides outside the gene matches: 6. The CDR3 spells CSALQGSNEKLFF. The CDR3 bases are TGCAGCGCTCTACAGGGGAGTAATGAAAAACTGTTTTTT.

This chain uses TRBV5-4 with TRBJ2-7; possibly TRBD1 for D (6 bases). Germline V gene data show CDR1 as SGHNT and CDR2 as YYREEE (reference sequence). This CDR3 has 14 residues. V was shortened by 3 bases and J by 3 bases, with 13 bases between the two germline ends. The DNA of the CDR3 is TGTGCCAGCAGCTACGGGAAGGGGGTCTACGAGCAGTACTTC. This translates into CASSYGKGVYEQYF.

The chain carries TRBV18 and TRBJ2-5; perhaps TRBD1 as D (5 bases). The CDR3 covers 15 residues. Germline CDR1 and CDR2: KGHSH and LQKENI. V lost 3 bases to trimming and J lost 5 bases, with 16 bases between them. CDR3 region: CASSPTSQGYETQYF. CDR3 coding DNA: TGTGCCAGCTCACCGACAAGCCAGGGTTATGAGACCCAGTACTTC.

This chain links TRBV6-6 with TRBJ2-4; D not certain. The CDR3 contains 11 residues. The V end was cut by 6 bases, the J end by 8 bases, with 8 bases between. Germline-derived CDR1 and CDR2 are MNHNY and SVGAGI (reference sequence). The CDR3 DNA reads TGTGCCAGCAGCGAAAGGGACATTCAGTACTTC. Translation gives CASSERDIQYF.

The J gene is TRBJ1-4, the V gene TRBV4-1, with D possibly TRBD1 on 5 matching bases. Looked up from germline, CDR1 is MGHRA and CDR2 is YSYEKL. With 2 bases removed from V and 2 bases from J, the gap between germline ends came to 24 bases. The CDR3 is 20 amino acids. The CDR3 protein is CASSQIRDGIITRTNEKLFF. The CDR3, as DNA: TGCGCCAGCAGCCAAATCCGGGACGGAATTATAACTCGGACTAATGAAAAACTGTTTTTT.